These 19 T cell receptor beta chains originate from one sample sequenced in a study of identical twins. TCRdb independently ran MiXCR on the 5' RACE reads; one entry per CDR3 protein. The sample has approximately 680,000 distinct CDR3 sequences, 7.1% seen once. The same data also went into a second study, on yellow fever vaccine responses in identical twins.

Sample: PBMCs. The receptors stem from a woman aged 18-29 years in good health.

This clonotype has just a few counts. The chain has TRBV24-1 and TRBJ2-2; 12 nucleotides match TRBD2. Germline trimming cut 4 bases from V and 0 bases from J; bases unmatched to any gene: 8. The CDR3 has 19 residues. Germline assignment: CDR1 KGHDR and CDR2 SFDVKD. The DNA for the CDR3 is TGTGCCACCAGTGACCCTGTGACTAGCGGGAGAACGAACACCGGGGAGCTGTTTTTT. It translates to CATSDPVTSGRTNTGELFF.

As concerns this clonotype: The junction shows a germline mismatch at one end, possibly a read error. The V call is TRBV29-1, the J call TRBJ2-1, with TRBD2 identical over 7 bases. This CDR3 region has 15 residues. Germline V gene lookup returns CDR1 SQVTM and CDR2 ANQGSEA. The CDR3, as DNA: TGCAGCGTTGGAGCGTTCCGGGACTACTACAATGAGCGGTTCTTC. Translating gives CSVGAFRDYYNERFF.

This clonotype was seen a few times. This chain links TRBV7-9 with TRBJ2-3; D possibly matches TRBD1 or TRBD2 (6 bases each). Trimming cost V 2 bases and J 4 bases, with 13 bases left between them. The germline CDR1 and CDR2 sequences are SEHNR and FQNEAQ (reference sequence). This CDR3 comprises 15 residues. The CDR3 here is CASSLRGADSDTQYF. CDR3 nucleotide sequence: TGTGCCAGCAGCTTAAGGGGGGCGGACTCAGATACGCAGTATTTT. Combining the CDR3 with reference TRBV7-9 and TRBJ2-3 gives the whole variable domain DTGVSQNPRHKITKRGQNVTFRCDPISEHNRLYWYRQTLGQGPEFLTYFQNEAQLEKSRLLSDRFSAERPKGSFSTLEIQRTEQGDSAMYLCASSLRGADSDTQYFGPGTRLTVL.

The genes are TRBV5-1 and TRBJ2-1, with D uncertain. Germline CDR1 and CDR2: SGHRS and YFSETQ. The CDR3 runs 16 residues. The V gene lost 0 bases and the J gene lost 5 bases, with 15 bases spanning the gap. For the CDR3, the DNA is TGCGCCAGCAGCTTGGGAGTGACACCGACTGACAATGAGCAGTTCTTC. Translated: CASSLGVTPTDNEQFF.

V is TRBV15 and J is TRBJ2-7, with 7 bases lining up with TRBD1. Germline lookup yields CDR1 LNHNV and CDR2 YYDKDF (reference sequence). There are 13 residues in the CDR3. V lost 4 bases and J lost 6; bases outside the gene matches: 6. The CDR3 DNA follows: TGTGCCACCAGCAACTTGACAGGGTCCGAGCAGTACGTC. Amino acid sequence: CATSNLTGSEQYV.

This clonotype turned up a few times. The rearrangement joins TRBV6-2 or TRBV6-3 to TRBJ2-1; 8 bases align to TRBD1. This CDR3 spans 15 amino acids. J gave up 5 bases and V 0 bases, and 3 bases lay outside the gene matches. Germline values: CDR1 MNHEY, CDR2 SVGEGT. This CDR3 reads CASSYSGTGHNEQFF. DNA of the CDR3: TGTGCCAGCAGTTACTCGGGGACAGGTCACAATGAGCAGTTCTTC.

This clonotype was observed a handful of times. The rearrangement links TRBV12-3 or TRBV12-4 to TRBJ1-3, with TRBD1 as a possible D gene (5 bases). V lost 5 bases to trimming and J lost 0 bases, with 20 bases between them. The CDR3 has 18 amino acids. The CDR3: CASSPSLGGRASGNTIYF. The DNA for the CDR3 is TGTGCCAGCAGTCCCAGTTTGGGGGGACGCGCCTCTGGAAACACCATATATTTT.

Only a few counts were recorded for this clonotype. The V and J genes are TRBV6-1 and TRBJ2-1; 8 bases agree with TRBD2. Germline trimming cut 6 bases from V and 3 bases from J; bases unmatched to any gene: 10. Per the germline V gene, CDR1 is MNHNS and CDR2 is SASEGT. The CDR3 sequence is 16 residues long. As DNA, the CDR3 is TGTGCCAGCAGCACAAGACTAGCGCCCAACTACAATGAGCAGTTCTTC. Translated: CASSTRLAPNYNEQFF.

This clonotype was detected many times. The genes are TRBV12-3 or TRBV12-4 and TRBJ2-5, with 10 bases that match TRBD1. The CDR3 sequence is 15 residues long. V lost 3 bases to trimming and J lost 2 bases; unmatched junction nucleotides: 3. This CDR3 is CASSLTGGTQETQYF. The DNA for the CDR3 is TGTGCCAGCAGTTTGACAGGGGGCACGCAAGAGACCCAGTACTTC.

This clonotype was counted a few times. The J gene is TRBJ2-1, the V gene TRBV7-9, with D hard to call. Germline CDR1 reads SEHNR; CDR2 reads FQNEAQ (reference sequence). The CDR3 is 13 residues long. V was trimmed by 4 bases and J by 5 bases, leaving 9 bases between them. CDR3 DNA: TGTGCCAGCAGCTCGCCGGGTGACAATGAGCAGTTCTTC. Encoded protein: CASSSPGDNEQFF. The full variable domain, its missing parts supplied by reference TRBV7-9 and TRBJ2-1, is DTGVSQNPRHKITKRGQNVTFRCDPISEHNRLYWYRQTLGQGPEFLTYFQNEAQLEKSRLLSDRFSAERPKGSFSTLEIQRTEQGDSAMYLCASSSPGDNEQFFGPGTRLTVL.

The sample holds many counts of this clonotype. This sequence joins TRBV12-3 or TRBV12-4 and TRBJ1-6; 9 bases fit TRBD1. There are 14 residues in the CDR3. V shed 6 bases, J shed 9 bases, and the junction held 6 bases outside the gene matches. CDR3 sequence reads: CASSRTGAGSPLHF. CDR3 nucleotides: TGTGCCAGCAGCCGGACAGGGGCTGGTTCACCCCTCCACTTT.

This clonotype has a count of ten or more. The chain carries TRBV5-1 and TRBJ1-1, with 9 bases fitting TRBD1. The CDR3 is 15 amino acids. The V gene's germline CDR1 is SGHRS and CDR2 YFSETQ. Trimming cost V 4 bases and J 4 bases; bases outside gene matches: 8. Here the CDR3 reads CASSLAGTGTTEAFF. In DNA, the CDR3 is TGCGCCAGCAGCCTGGCTGGGACAGGGACCACTGAAGCTTTCTTT.

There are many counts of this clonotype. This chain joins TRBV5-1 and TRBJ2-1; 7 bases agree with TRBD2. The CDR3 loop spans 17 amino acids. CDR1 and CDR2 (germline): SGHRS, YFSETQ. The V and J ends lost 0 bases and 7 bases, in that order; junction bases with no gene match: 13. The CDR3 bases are TGCGCCAGCAGCTTGGACCTAGTGGGAGGGGCACTGAATGAGCAGTTCTTC. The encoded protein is CASSLDLVGGALNEQFF.

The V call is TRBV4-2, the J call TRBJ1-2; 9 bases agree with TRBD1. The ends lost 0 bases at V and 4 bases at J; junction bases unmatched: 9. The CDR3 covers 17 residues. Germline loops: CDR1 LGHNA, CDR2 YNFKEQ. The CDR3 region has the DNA TGTGCCAGCAGCCAAGACGGGACAGGGACTTGGGGCTATGGCTACACCTTC. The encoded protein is CASSQDGTGTWGYGYTF.

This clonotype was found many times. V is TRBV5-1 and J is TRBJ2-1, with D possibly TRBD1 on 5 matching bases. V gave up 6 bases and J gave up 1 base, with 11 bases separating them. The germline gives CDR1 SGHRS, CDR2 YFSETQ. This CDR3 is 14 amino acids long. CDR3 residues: CASTRQGSYNEQFF. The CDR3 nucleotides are TGCGCCAGCACCCGTCAGGGTTCCTACAATGAGCAGTTCTTC.

The DNA for the CDR3 is TGTGCCAGCGCCAGGACAGGGAACACTGAAGCTTTCTTT. Amino acids: CASARTGNTEAFF. The chain carries TRBV6-4 and TRBJ1-1; 7 bases align to TRBD1. The germline V gene has CDR1 MRHNA and CDR2 SNTAGT. The ends lost 8 bases at V and 1 base at J; junction bases unmatched: 4. The CDR3 is 13 residues long.

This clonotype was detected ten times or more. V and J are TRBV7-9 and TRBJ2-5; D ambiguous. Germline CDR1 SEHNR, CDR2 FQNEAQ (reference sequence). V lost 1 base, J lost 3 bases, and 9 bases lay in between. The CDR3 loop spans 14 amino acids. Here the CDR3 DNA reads TGTGCCAGCAGCTTAGTTCAACAAGAAGAGACCCAGTACTTC. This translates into CASSLVQQEETQYF.

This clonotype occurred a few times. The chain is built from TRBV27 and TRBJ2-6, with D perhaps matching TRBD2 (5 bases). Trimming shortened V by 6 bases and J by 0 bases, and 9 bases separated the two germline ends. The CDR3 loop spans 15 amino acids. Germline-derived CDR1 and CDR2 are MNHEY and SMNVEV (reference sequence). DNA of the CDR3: TGTGCCAGCAGACCCCGGGGCTCTGGGGCCAACGTCCTGACTTTC. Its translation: CASRPRGSGANVLTF.

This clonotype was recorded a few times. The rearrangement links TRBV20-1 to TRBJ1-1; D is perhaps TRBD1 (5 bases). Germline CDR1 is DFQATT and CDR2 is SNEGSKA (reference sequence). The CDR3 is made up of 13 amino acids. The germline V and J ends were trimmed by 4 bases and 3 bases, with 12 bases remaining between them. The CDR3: CSAKSGGDTEAFF. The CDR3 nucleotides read TGCAGTGCTAAAAGCGGGGGAGACACTGAAGCTTTCTTT.